A single sample gave rise to the 21 T cell receptor beta chains below, sequenced in a study of post-analysis software for immune sequencing data. For these TCRs, the target antigens are not known. General study results and limits: Five or six TRBV segments appeared more often in patients than in controls, and TRBV5-6, TRBV5-1 and TRBV20-1 were among these.

TCR beta libraries were prepared from cDNA with unique molecular identifiers. MiXCR, applied by TCRdb to the PCR reads, yields one record per CDR3 protein. The sample carries about 680,000 distinct CDR3 sequences, 59% recorded once. The specimen sequenced was blood. These receptors all come from a girl aged 2 to 10 with multiple sclerosis.

This clonotype was counted between two and nine times. The V call is TRBV29-1, the J call TRBJ2-1; 10 bases fit TRBD2. Per germline, CDR1 SQVTM and CDR2 ANQGSEA. CDR3 length: 13 amino acids. Trimming removed 4 bases from V and 7 bases from J; junction bases left unmatched: 4. The CDR3 bases are TGCAGCGTTGCACTAGCGGGAAGGAATGAGCAGTTCTTC. Residues: CSVALAGRNEQFF.

The chain couples TRBV7-9 to TRBJ2-7; 9 nucleotides agree with TRBD1. The CDR3 spans 14 residues. Germline lookup yields CDR1 SEHNR and CDR2 FQNEAQ (reference sequence). V lost 5 bases, J lost 3 bases, and 5 bases stayed unmatched. In DNA, the CDR3 is TGTGCCAGCAGCCCACAGGGGGCCCACTACGAGCAGTACTTC. It is translated as CASSPQGAHYEQYF.

V gene TRBV29-1 combines with J gene TRBJ1-2; the match to TRBD1 covers 7 bases. Losses at the gene ends were 6 bases for V and 2 bases for J; bases not matched to a gene: 6. The CDR3 sequence is 13 residues long. Germline CDR1 and CDR2: SQVTM and ANQGSEA. The DNA of the CDR3 is TGCAGCGTGGGGGACAGAACAAACTATGGCTACACCTTC. Translating gives CSVGDRTNYGYTF.

This clonotype was detected only a few times. The genes are TRBV5-6 and TRBJ2-1; 9 bases match TRBD1. CDR1 and CDR2 (germline): SGHDT, YYEEEE. V lost 0 bases to trimming and J lost 3 bases; unmatched junction nucleotides: 4. This CDR3 has 16 residues. The CDR3 loop is CASSLVGTGYYNEQFF. The DNA for the CDR3 is TGTGCCAGCAGCTTGGTAGGGACAGGGTACTACAATGAGCAGTTCTTC. Variable domain in full (rest from reference TRBV5-6 and TRBJ2-1): DAGVTQSPTHLIKTRGQQVTLRCSPKSGHDTVSWYQQALGQGPQFIFQYYEEEERQRGNFPDRFSGHQFPNYSSELNVNALLLGDSALYLCASSLVGTGYYNEQFFGPGTRLTVL.

This clonotype was picked up one time. This rearrangement joins TRBV20-1 to TRBJ2-1; D possibly matches TRBD1 or TRBD2 (7 bases each). This CDR3 comprises 19 residues. Germline V lookup: CDR1 DFQATT, CDR2 SNEGSKA (reference sequence). V was shortened by 3 bases and J by 3 bases, with 27 bases between the two germline ends. CDR3 in amino acids: CSASTVTGPPGGGYNEQFF. CDR3 sequence (DNA): TGCAGTGCTAGTACAGTGACAGGGCCCCCGGGCGGGGGCTACAATGAGCAGTTCTTC.

The chain uses TRBV5-1 and TRBJ2-7; D unclear. Trimming left V 4 bases short and J 0 bases short, with 17 bases between. CDR3 size: 16 residues. From germline, CDR1 is SGHRS and CDR2 YFSETQ. The CDR3 region has the DNA TGCGCCAGCAGCCCGCTTGTGAGGAGCAGCTCCTACGAGCAGTACTTC. Residues: CASSPLVRSSSYEQYF.

This clonotype has only a few counts. The chain couples TRBV20-1 to TRBJ1-2; possible D gene TRBD1, 5 bases. Trimming shortened V by 4 bases and J by 2 bases, and 17 bases separated the two germline ends. This CDR3 has 15 amino acids. The V gene's germline CDR1 is DFQATT and CDR2 SNEGSKA (reference sequence). CDR3 sequence reads: CSANSPAQGNYGYTF. For the CDR3, the DNA is TGCAGTGCTAACTCCCCCGCCCAGGGCAACTATGGCTACACCTTC.

The V and J genes are TRBV12-3 or TRBV12-4 and TRBJ2-4; TRBD2 aligns across 8 bases. Trimming took 7 bases from V and 1 from J; bases not matched to a gene: 9. This CDR3 region has 16 residues. CDR3 amino acids: CASTLEIAGAKNIQYF. The DNA of the CDR3 is TGTGCCAGCACCCTAGAAATAGCGGGGGCCAAAAACATTCAGTACTTC.

Of note for this clonotype: One end of the junction varies from germline; a read error may be responsible. The chain uses TRBV20-1 and TRBJ2-3, with D possibly being TRBD2 (7 bases). The CDR3 is 14 amino acids. Germline lookup yields CDR1 DFQATT and CDR2 SNEGSKA (reference sequence). CDR3 residues: CSAIGQTSTGTQYF. The CDR3, as DNA: TGCAGTGCTATTGGACAGACTAGCACAGGTACGCAGTATTTT.

The gene calls are TRBV5-1 and TRBJ2-3, with TRBD2 matching 13 bases. J gave up 6 bases and V 4 bases, and 11 bases lay outside the gene matches. CDR3 length: 17 amino acids. Per the germline V gene, CDR1 is SGHRS and CDR2 is YFSETQ. This CDR3 reads CASSPIGLAGVSDTQYF. The CDR3 coding sequence is TGCGCCAGCAGCCCCATTGGACTAGCGGGAGTTAGTGATACGCAGTATTTT.

In this sample, this clonotype turned up a few times. The CDR3 DNA follows: TGCAGCGCAGCTACTAGCGGGAGTGGCAATGAGCAGTTCTTC. This codes for CSAATSGSGNEQFF. This rearrangement joins TRBV29-1 to TRBJ2-1; 11 bases are a match to TRBD2. In germline, CDR1 is SQVTM, CDR2 ANQGSEA. The CDR3 loop spans 14 amino acids. V dropped 7 bases and J dropped 6; count of bases not matched to a gene: 8.

The gene calls are TRBV19 and TRBJ2-5; TRBD1 agrees at 8 bases. CDR1 and CDR2 (germline): LNHDA, SQIVND (reference sequence). Trimming cost V 5 bases and J 1 base; bases outside gene matches: 6. CDR3 length equals 15 residues. As DNA, the CDR3 is TGTGCCAGTAGTGCCCGCAGGGGGCCCCAAGAGACCCAGTACTTC. Its translation: CASSARRGPQETQYF.

J is TRBJ2-1 and V is TRBV7-9, with TRBD2 as a possible D gene (5 bases). This CDR3 spans 13 amino acids. V was trimmed by 3 bases and J by 6 bases, leaving 9 bases between them. Germline V lookup: CDR1 SEHNR, CDR2 FQNEAQ (reference sequence). The CDR3 region is CASSFSEGNEQFF. The CDR3, as DNA: TGTGCCAGCAGCTTTAGCGAGGGCAATGAGCAGTTCTTC. Combining the CDR3 with reference TRBV7-9 and TRBJ2-1 gives the whole variable domain DTGVSQNPRHKITKRGQNVTFRCDPISEHNRLYWYRQTLGQGPEFLTYFQNEAQLEKSRLLSDRFSAERPKGSFSTLEIQRTEQGDSAMYLCASSFSEGNEQFFGPGTRLTVL.

The sample holds a few counts of this clonotype. The gene calls are TRBV29-1 and TRBJ1-2; 7 bases map to TRBD1. J was trimmed by 8 bases and V by 0 bases; bases with no gene match: 6. Germline V lookup: CDR1 SQVTM, CDR2 ANQGSEA. This CDR3 is 13 amino acids long. In nucleotides, the CDR3 is TGCAGCGTTGAAGATTCCAGGGGGGGGGGCTACACCTTC. This gives the protein CSVEDSRGGGYTF.

V and J are TRBV12-3 or TRBV12-4 and TRBJ1-1; D is unresolved. CDR3 length equals 14 residues. Trimming took 1 base from V and 12 from J, leaving 18 bases between them. CDR3 coding DNA: TGTGCCAGCAGTTTAGATCAGGAGTCTTTCCTAACTTTCTTT. It specifies CASSLDQESFLTFF.

This rearrangement joins TRBV12-3 or TRBV12-4 to TRBJ1-4; TRBD1 might be the D (5 bases). V lost 6 bases to trimming and J lost 6 bases, with 20 bases between them. The length of the CDR3 is 16 residues. The CDR3 nucleotides are TGTGCCAGCAGCCCCGTGCCCGCGGGGGGGGATGAAAAACTGTTTTTT. This translates into CASSPVPAGGDEKLFF.

The J gene is TRBJ2-7, the V gene TRBV20-1; 10 nucleotides align to TRBD2. Germline V gene data show CDR1 as DFQATT and CDR2 as SNEGSKA (reference sequence). The CDR3 runs to 13 residues. The trim removed 6 bases at V and 5 bases at J, leaving 7 bases unmatched. The CDR3 region is CSAELAGQHEQYF. The CDR3 DNA sequence: TGCAGTGCGGAACTAGCGGGACAACACGAGCAGTACTTC.

This sequence joins TRBV27 and TRBJ2-3; D not resolved. CDR3 length: 12 amino acids. V was pared by 5 bases and J by 5 bases, with 8 bases between. CDR1 MNHEY and CDR2 SMNVEV come from the germline V gene (reference sequence). The CDR3 is CASSAIGDTQYF. CDR3 in DNA: TGTGCCAGCAGTGCTATCGGAGATACGCAGTATTTT.

The gene calls are TRBV28 and TRBJ1-1; TRBD1 matches 8 bases. Germline loops: CDR1 MDHEN, CDR2 SYDVKM. The V segment lost 4 bases and the J segment 2 bases; nucleotides outside the gene matches: 9. This CDR3 has 16 amino acids. DNA of the CDR3: TGTGCCAGCAGTTCTCCAGGGGGCGCGACCAACACTGAAGCTTTCTTT. This translates into CASSSPGGATNTEAFF.

This clonotype was counted only a few times. V usage is TRBV29-1 and J usage is TRBJ2-1; tentatively, D is TRBD2 (6 bases). This CDR3 has 14 amino acids. Looked up from germline, CDR1 is SQVTM and CDR2 is ANQGSEA. The germline V and J ends were trimmed by 6 bases and 3 bases, with 15 bases remaining between them. CDR3 nucleotide sequence: TGCAGCGTCGGAGGCGGGAAAGGCTACAATGAGCAGTTCTTC. It is translated as CSVGGGKGYNEQFF.

This clonotype was seen only a few times. This rearrangement joins TRBV6-6 to TRBJ1-2; no reliable D call. Trimming took off 11 bases at V and 5 bases at J, with 6 bases between the two ends. Germline CDR1 is MNHNY and CDR2 is SVGAGI (reference sequence). The CDR3 runs to 9 residues. Here the CDR3 reads CAGTYGYTF. CDR3 DNA: TGTGCCGGAACTTATGGCTACACCTTC.